A selection of T cell receptor beta chains follows, all from one sample in a study of blood T cells in healthy people across ages. TCRdb redid the calling of the 5' RACE reads with MiXCR, one entry per CDR3 protein. The data contain more than 1 million distinct CDR3 sequences, around 43% of them seen just once; the ten biggest clones take up 15% to 20%. Sequenced: blood. The receptors here all came from an older woman in good health. Each CDR3 is given with its conserved first and last residue. D genes are given only for firm matches. A row's size may be missing; if present it is once, few, many or a size class.

d_call	clone_size	j_call	v_call	cdr3_nt	cdr3_aa
NA	many	TRBJ2-5	TRBV4-2	TGTGCCAGCAGCCAAGTTCGGGGTCGGGAGACCCAGTACTTC	CASSQVRGRETQYF
TRBD2	many	TRBJ2-4	TRBV7-4	TGTGCCAGCAGCTTAGCGAGGGGACTAGCGGTCCGAGCCAAAAACATTCAGTACTTC	CASSLARGLAVRAKNIQYF
NA	NA	TRBJ2-7	TRBV20-1	TGCAGTGCTAATCCCAGGGGGGGCTACGAGCAGTACTTC	CSANPRGGYEQYF
NA	NA	TRBJ1-2	TRBV20-1	TGCAGTGCTAGAGGTTACCAGGACAGCCGCACCTACACCTTC	CSARGYQDSRTYTF
NA	NA	TRBJ2-5	TRBV2	TGTGCCAGCAGTAAACAGAACCAAGAGACCCAGTACTTC	CASSKQNQETQYF
TRBD1	NA	TRBJ2-7	TRBV19	TGTGCCAGTAGTTTAGGGACAGCAGTCTACGAGCAGTACTTC	CASSLGTAVYEQYF
TRBD2	NA	TRBJ2-1	TRBV6-5	TGTGCCAGCAGTCGCTTAGCGGGAGGACCCAATGAGCAGTTCTTC	CASSRLAGGPNEQFF
NA	NA	TRBJ2-3	TRBV20-1	TGCAGTGCCACTGTCCGGGGGCACGGGAATCAACACCCGAGCACAGATACGCAGTATTTT	CSATVRGHGNQHPSTDTQYF
NA	many	TRBJ2-3	TRBV29-1	TGCAGCGTTGAAGAGGGGACTAGCACAGATACGCAGTATTTT	CSVEEGTSTDTQYF
TRBD1	NA	TRBJ1-2	TRBV11-1	TGTGCCAGCAGCTTAGCGGTGGGACAGACCTCTAACTATGGCTACACCTTC	CASSLAVGQTSNYGYTF
NA	NA	TRBJ2-3	TRBV15	TGTGCCACCAGCAGAGATAAGCGCCAGATGGAAGATACGCAGTATTTT	CATSRDKRQMEDTQYF
NA	NA	TRBJ2-7	TRBV20-1	TGCAGTGCTAGACGGACAAGGGTCGCCTCCTACGAGCAGTACTTC	CSARRTRVASYEQYF
NA	NA	TRBJ2-7	TRBV7-2	TGTGCCAGCAGCTTAGTGGGTCGGCGGTTACTGAACAATGAGCAGTACTTC	CASSLVGRRLLNNEQYF
NA	NA	TRBJ2-7	TRBV25-1	TGTGCCAGCAAGACTGGTGGTCTGGGCTACGAGCAGTACTTC	CASKTGGLGYEQYF
TRBD2	NA	TRBJ2-5	TRBV7-3	TGTGCCAGCAGCTTAAAAAAGGCCGGGAGGGGGGAGCAGTACTTC	CASSLKKAGRGEQYF
TRBD1	NA	TRBJ1-6	TRBV20-1	TGCAGTGCCCCGGGACAGTATAATTCACCCCTCCACTTT	CSAPGQYNSPLHF
NA	many	TRBJ1-1	TRBV11-2	TGTGCCAGCAGCTTAAGGGCCACTGAAGCTTTCTTT	CASSLRATEAFF
NA	NA	TRBJ1-2	TRBV27	TGTGCCAGCAGTCACCCGGGGTCGCAAGGCTACACCTTC	CASSHPGSQGYTF
NA	NA	TRBJ2-3	TRBV5-1	TGCGCCAGCACGATTACGGGAGATACGCAGTATTTT	CASTITGDTQYF
TRBD1	few	TRBJ2-7	TRBV5-1	TGCGCCAGCAGCACGACCCCGGGACAGCCCCCCTACGAGCAGTACTTC	CASSTTPGQPPYEQYF
TRBD2	NA	TRBJ2-1	TRBV29-1	TGCAGCGCCGAAGGGTCGGGAGGCACCTACAATGAGCAGTTCTTC	CSAEGSGGTYNEQFF
TRBD2	NA	TRBJ2-1	TRBV3-1	TGTGCCAGCACCCGACTAGCGGGCCCTTACAATGAGCAGTTCTTC	CASTRLAGPYNEQFF
NA	few	TRBJ2-7	TRBV6-5	TGTGCCAGCAGCTTCGACAGGGCCCTAGCGAACGAGCAGTACTTC	CASSFDRALANEQYF
TRBD2	NA	TRBJ2-1	TRBV29-1	TGCAGCGCCGGGGGACTAGCGGAATTCCTCAATGAGCAGTTCTTC	CSAGGLAEFLNEQFF
NA	few	TRBJ2-1	TRBV27	TGTGCCAGCTGGGGAGACAGTTTATACAATGAGCAGTTCTTC	CASWGDSLYNEQFF
NA	NA	TRBJ1-1	TRBV12-3/TRBV12-4	TGTGCCAGCACCCCGGGGGGAGGTGAAGCTTTCTTT	CASTPGGGEAFF
NA	NA	TRBJ1-1	TRBV20-1	TGCAGTGCTAGAGATTCGGCAGGGAAGAACACTGAAGCTTTCTTT	CSARDSAGKNTEAFF
NA	NA	TRBJ1-5	TRBV6-2/TRBV6-3	TGTGCCACCACCGGGGGGGGAGGCAATCAGCCCCAGCATTTT	CATTGGGGNQPQHF
TRBD2	many	TRBJ2-7	TRBV20-1	TGCAGTGCTAGAGACGCTAGCGGGTACTCCTACGAGCAGTACTTC	CSARDASGYSYEQYF